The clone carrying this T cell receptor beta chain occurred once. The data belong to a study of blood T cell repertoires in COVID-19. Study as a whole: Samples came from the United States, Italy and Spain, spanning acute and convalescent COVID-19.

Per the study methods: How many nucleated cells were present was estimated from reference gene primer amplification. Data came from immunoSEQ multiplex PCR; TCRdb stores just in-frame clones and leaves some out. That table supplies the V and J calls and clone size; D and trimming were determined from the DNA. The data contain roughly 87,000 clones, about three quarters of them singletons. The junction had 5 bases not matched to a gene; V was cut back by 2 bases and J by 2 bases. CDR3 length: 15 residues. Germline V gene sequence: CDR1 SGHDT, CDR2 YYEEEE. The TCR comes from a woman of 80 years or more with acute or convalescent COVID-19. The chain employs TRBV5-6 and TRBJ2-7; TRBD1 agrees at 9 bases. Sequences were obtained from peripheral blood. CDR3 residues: CASSFGTGSPYEQYF. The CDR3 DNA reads TGTGCCAGCAGCTTCGGGACAGGGAGTCCCTACGAGCAGTACTTC.